This T cell receptor (beta chain) came from a study of T cell repertoires in cytomegalovirus infection. Study information: It can be stated that public TCR beta signatures indicated CMV infection as well as a matching HLA type.

TCRdb redid the calling of the reads with MiXCR, one entry per CDR3 protein. Of some 57,000 distinct CDR3 sequences in the sample, about a third are singletons; the top ten hold 55% to 75%. The sample holds a few counts of this clonotype. Antigen specificity is unknown. Germline loops: CDR1 ENHRY, CDR2 SYGVKD. The CDR3 runs 14 residues. Trimming took off 0 bases at V and 1 base at J, with 6 bases between the two ends. The sequence derives from a human donor in good health (CMV status not recorded). Some clones in this sample may be carry-over from other donors' samples. This chain connects TRBV10-3 to TRBJ1-1; D is ambiguous. Specimen: PBMCs, sequenced either directly or after in vitro stimulation (not recorded which). This CDR3 reads CAISESLGNTEAFF. CDR3 sequence (DNA): TGTGCCATCAGTGAGTCGTTGGGGAACACTGAAGCTTTCTTT.